This entry lists 23 T cell receptor beta chains sequenced from one sample in a study of blood T cells in healthy people across ages. Sample-barcoded 5' priming and a J-beta primer mix drove a second PCR of about 6 to 11 cycles. TCRdb redid the calling of the 5' RACE reads with MiXCR, one entry per CDR3 protein. The table shows hundreds of thousands of distinct CDR3 sequences, with 58% occurring only once. The sample taken for sequencing was blood. These TCRs come from a man under 40 in good health.

The chain joins TRBV10-3 to TRBJ2-1; tentatively, D is TRBD1 or TRBD2 (5 bases each). The germline V gene has CDR1 ENHRY and CDR2 SYGVKD. This CDR3 is 12 amino acids long. Trimming removed 6 bases at V and 13 bases at J, with 16 bases between. This CDR3 is CAISVSGTTQFF. CDR3 bases: TGTGCCATCAGCGTAAGTGGGACGACCCAGTTCTTC.

This clonotype came up a few times. The chain joins TRBV7-8 to TRBJ2-3; TRBD2 matches 7 bases. The CDR3 totals 16 residues. Trimming at V came to 10 bases and at J to 2 bases, leaving 15 bases not matched to a gene. The germline V gene encodes CDR1 SGHVS and CDR2 FQNEAQ. CDR3 nucleotide sequence: TGTGCCACCCTCGATGGGGCGGGGGTCTTCACAGATACGCAGTATTTT. It specifies CATLDGAGVFTDTQYF. The full variable domain, rest sourced from reference TRBV7-8 and TRBJ2-3, is GAGVSQSPRYKVAKRGQDVALRCDPISGHVSLFWYQQALGQGPEFLTYFQNEAQLDKSGLPSDRFFAERPEGSVSTLKIQRTQQEDSAVYLCATLDGAGVFTDTQYFGPGTRLTVL.

This chain joins TRBV29-1 and TRBJ2-7; D could derive from TRBD1 or TRBD2 (5 bases each). The CDR3 is 13 amino acids. V lost 4 bases to trimming and J lost 4 bases, with 14 bases between them. In germline, CDR1 is SQVTM, CDR2 ANQGSEA. The CDR3 bases are TGCAGCGTTGGCGAGGGGAGAGAGTACGAGCAGTACTTC. It codes for CSVGEGREYEQYF.

The V and J genes are TRBV7-8 and TRBJ1-4; perhaps TRBD1 as D (6 bases). Deletions cut 2 bases from V and 8 bases from J, with 21 bases between. CDR3 size: 17 residues. Germline CDR1 is SGHVS and CDR2 is FQNEAQ. The CDR3 DNA reads TGTGCCAGCAGCTTAAGATTTGAGGCGACAGGAGGAGAAAAACTGTTTTTT. Translating gives CASSLRFEATGGEKLFF.

The chain's CDR3 is CSAGPGTDTQYF. The CDR3 DNA follows: TGCAGTGCAGGGCCGGGCACAGATACGCAGTATTTT. The V and J genes are TRBV20-1 and TRBJ2-3; no clear D. The CDR3 is 12 amino acids. Trimming pared 6 bases from V and 1 base from J, leaving 8 bases between. CDR1 and CDR2 (germline): DFQATT, SNEGSKA (reference sequence).

J is TRBJ2-1 and V is TRBV12-3 or TRBV12-4; 7 bases match TRBD2. V lost 1 base, J lost 3 bases, and 6 bases stayed unmatched. The CDR3 contains 16 residues. DNA of the CDR3: TGTGCCAGCAGTTTAGGGGCGGGAGTGAACTACAATGAGCAGTTCTTC. It yields the protein CASSLGAGVNYNEQFF.

The chain recombines TRBV19 with TRBJ2-5; D remains ambiguous. Trimming stripped 9 bases from V and 5 bases from J, with 22 bases between. Germline V gives CDR1 LNHDA, CDR2 SQIVND (reference sequence). This CDR3 comprises 15 residues. The CDR3 sequence is CASRPGVKGRETQYF. Written as DNA, the CDR3 is TGTGCCAGCCGCCCCGGCGTTAAGGGTCGGGAGACCCAGTACTTC.

The CDR3 sequence: CSAPDNEKTYEQYF. The CDR3 DNA sequence: TGCAGTGCTCCGGATAATGAGAAAACCTACGAGCAGTACTTC. The chain employs TRBV20-1 and TRBJ2-7, with no clear D. Germline CDR1 reads DFQATT; CDR2 reads SNEGSKA (reference sequence). The CDR3 sequence is 14 residues long. Trimming stripped 5 bases from V and 2 bases from J, with 16 bases between.

This clonotype was counted many times. The V call is TRBV6-5, the J call TRBJ1-6, with D hard to call. This CDR3 is built from 15 residues. CDR1 and CDR2 (germline): MNHEY, SVGAGI. With 0 bases removed from V and 7 bases from J, the gap between germline ends came to 10 bases. The CDR3 DNA is TGTGCCAGCAGTTACTCCTCTTTCGGAAATTCACCCCTCCACTTT. Its translation: CASSYSSFGNSPLHF.

The chain links TRBV6-6 to TRBJ1-5; D may be TRBD1 (5 bases). CDR1 is MNHNY and CDR2 is SVGAGI in the germline V gene (reference sequence). V lost 4 bases and J 3 bases, leaving 10 bases between the germline ends. The CDR3 loop spans 14 amino acids. The chain's CDR3 is CASSSDRHNQPQHF. As DNA, the CDR3 is TGTGCCAGCAGTTCCGACAGACACAATCAGCCCCAGCATTTT.

The chain links TRBV20-1 to TRBJ2-1; D uncertain. V lost 3 bases and J lost 12, with 12 bases in between. The CDR3 contains 11 residues. In germline, CDR1 is DFQATT, CDR2 SNEGSKA (reference sequence). The CDR3 coding sequence is TGCAGTGCTAGTGCCCCGGACCCGCAGTTCTTC. Translated: CSASAPDPQFF.

The J gene is TRBJ1-1, the V gene TRBV20-1, with D unclear. Trimming removed 6 bases from V and 4 bases from J, with 21 bases in between. The CDR3 has 15 amino acids. Germline V lookup: CDR1 DFQATT, CDR2 SNEGSKA (reference sequence). CDR3 DNA: TGCAGTGCCCCCCATGGCAGGCGAAGAATCACTGAAGCTTTCTTT. Translated: CSAPHGRRRITEAFF.

Concerning this clonotype itself: It may be a read error: a sequence one base away is much more abundant. V is TRBV10-3 and J is TRBJ1-1; D gene ambiguous. Between the trimmed V and J ends, which lost 4 bases and 1 base, there was a span of 13 bases. The V gene's germline CDR1 is ENHRY and CDR2 SYGVKD. The CDR3 is 15 amino acids. The CDR3 region is CAISGTARRNTEAFF. For the CDR3, the DNA is TGTGCCATCAGTGGTACTGCCCGGAGGAACACTGAAGCTTTCTTT.

This clonotype turned up a few times. In DNA form, the CDR3 reads TGTGCCAGCAGTTCCCCGGACAGAACCTACGAGCAGTACTTC. Protein: CASSSPDRTYEQYF. The J gene is TRBJ2-7, the V gene TRBV6-2 or TRBV6-3, with D perhaps matching TRBD1 (6 bases). The CDR3 contains 14 residues. Germline CDR1 is MNHEY and CDR2 is SVGEGT. Deletions cut 4 bases from V and 2 bases from J, with 12 bases between.

CDR3 coding DNA: TGTGCCAGCGGGCCGGGAGGGTCAGATACGCAGTATTTT. Residues: CASGPGGSDTQYF. J is TRBJ2-3 and V is TRBV12-3 or TRBV12-4, with 8 positions matching TRBD2. Trimming took 8 bases from V and 4 from J; bases not matched to a gene: 5. This CDR3 is built from 13 residues.

This sequence joins TRBV7-9 and TRBJ2-5; D gene ambiguous. The CDR3 spans 11 residues. From germline, CDR1 is SEHNR and CDR2 FQNEAQ (reference sequence). Trimming stripped 0 bases from V and 11 bases from J, with 7 bases between. In nucleotides, the CDR3 is TGTGCCAGCAGCTTAGCCACAGTGCAGTACTTC. Amino acids: CASSLATVQYF.

The chain joins TRBV5-1 to TRBJ1-2; the D gene is possibly TRBD1 (6 bases). Between the trimmed V and J ends, which lost 4 bases and 8 bases, there was a span of 18 bases. This CDR3 has 14 residues. CDR1 and CDR2 from the germline V gene are SGHRS and YFSETQ. This CDR3 is CASSIRDTSSGYTF. The DNA of the CDR3 is TGCGCCAGCAGCATCCGGGACACTTCGAGCGGCTACACCTTC. Looking up the rest from reference TRBV5-1 and TRBJ1-2 gives the full variable domain: KAGVTQTPRYLIKTRGQQVTLSCSPISGHRSVSWYQQTPGQGLQFLFEYFSETQRNKGNFPGRFSGRQFSNSRSEMNVSTLELGDSALYLCASSIRDTSSGYTFGSGTRLTVV.

The chain uses TRBV12-3 or TRBV12-4 and TRBJ2-1; D is uncertain. V was clipped by 7 bases and J by 1 base, with 5 bases between them. The CDR3 is 12 amino acids. The CDR3 nucleotides are TGTGCCAGCAAAGGGTCCTACAATGAGCAGTTCTTC. It is translated as CASKGSYNEQFF.

CDR3 sequence reads: CSARDSRRDEKLFF. The CDR3 region has the DNA TGCAGTGCTAGAGATAGCAGGCGAGACGAAAAACTGTTTTTT. This sequence joins TRBV20-1 and TRBJ1-4; D not certain. The V end lost 0 bases, the J end lost 8 bases, and 13 bases lay between the germline ends. This CDR3 has 14 residues. Germline V CDR1 and CDR2: DFQATT, SNEGSKA (reference sequence).

The chain links TRBV27 to TRBJ2-1; D remains ambiguous. V lost 8 bases to trimming and J lost 5 bases, with 7 bases between them. The CDR3 is 11 residues long. CDR1 and CDR2 from the germline V gene are MNHEY and SMNVEV (reference sequence). CDR3 DNA sequence: TGTGCCAGCCTATGGGACAATGAGCAGTTCTTC. Amino acid sequence: CASLWDNEQFF.

The chain links TRBV27 to TRBJ2-1, with D maybe TRBD2 (7 bases). CDR1 MNHEY and CDR2 SMNVEV come from the germline V gene (reference sequence). V shed 11 bases and J shed 6 bases, with 17 bases lying between them. The length of the CDR3 is 13 residues. CDR3 sequence (DNA): TGTGCCGCCTTTGGGGGGGCCGCCAATGAGCAGTTCTTC. This gives the protein CAAFGGAANEQFF.

The chain links TRBV27 to TRBJ2-4, with 9 bases matching TRBD1. The V segment lost 4 bases and the J segment 15 bases; nucleotides outside the gene matches: 16. Germline CDR1 is MNHEY and CDR2 is SMNVEV (reference sequence). CDR3 size: 15 residues. The CDR3 coding sequence is TGTGCCAGCAGTTCCGTCGAGACAGGGGGTATAGCATTGTACTTC. Translation: CASSSVETGGIALYF.

This sequence joins TRBV20-1 and TRBJ1-2; D is unclear. Germline V gene lookup returns CDR1 DFQATT and CDR2 SNEGSKA (reference sequence). This CDR3 contains 14 residues. The ends were cut back, 0 bases at V and 8 bases at J, with 16 bases in the middle. CDR3 amino acids: CSARDTGRVSGYTF. The CDR3 DNA sequence: TGCAGTGCTAGAGATACGGGAAGGGTGAGCGGCTACACCTTC.